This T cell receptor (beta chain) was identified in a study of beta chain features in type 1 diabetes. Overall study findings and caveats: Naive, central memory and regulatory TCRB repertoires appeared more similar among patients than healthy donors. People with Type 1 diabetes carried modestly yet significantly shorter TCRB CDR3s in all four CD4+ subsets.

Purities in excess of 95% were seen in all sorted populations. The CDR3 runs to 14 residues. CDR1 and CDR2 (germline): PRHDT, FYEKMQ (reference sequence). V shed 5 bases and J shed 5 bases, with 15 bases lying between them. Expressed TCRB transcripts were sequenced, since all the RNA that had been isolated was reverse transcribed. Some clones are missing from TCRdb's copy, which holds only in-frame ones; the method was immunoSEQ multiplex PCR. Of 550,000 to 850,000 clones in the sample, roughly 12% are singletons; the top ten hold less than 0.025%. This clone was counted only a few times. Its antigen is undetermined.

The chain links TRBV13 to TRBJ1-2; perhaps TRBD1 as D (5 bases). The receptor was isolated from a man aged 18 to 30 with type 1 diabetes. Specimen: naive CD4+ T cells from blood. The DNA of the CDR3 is TGTGCCAGCAGCGCTCAGACAGAGCCATATGGCTACACCTTC. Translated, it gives CASSAQTEPYGYTF.